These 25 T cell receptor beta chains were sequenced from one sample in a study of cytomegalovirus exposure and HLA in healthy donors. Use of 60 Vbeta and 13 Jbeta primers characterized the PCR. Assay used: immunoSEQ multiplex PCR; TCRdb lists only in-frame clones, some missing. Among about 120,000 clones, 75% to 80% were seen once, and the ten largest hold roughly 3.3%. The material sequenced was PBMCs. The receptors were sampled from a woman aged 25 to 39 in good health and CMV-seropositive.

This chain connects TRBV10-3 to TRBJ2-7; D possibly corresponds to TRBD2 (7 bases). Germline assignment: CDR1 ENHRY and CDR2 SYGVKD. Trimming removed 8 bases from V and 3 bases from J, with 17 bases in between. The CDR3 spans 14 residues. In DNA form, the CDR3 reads TGTGCCATCCGCGAGGGGGGGCGCGGCTACGAGCAGTACTTC. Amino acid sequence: CAIREGGRGYEQYF.

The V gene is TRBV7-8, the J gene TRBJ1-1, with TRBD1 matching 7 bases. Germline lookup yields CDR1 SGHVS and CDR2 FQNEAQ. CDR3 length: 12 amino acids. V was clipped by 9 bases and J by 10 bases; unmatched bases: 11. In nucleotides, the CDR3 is TGTGCCAGTATACAGGGGTCTTCTCCAGCTTTCTTT. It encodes CASIQGSSPAFF.

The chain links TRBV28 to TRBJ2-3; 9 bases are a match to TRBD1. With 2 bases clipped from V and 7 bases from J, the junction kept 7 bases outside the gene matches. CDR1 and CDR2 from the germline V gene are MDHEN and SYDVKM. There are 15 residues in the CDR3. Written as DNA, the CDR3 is TGTGCCAGCAGTTTAACCACAGGGGGCAGAAATACGCAGTATTTT. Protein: CASSLTTGGRNTQYF.

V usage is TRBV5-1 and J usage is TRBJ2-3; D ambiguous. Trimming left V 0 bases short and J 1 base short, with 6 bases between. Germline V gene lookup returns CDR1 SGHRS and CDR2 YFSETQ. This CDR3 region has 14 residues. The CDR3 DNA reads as TGCGCCAGCAGCTTGGGACACCGCACAGATACGCAGTATTTT. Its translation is CASSLGHRTDTQYF.

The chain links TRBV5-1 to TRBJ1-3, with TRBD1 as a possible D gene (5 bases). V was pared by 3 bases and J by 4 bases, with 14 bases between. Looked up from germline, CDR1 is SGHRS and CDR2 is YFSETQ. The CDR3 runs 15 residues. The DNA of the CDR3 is TGCGCCAGCAGCTCCTCTCAGGGTTCGGGAAACACCATATATTTT. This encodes CASSSSQGSGNTIYF.

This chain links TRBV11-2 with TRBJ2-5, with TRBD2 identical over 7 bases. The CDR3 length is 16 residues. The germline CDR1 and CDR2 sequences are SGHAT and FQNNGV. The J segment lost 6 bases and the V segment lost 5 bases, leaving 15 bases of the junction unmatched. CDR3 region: CASSANLGGRVKTQYF. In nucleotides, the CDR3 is TGTGCCAGCAGCGCTAACCTGGGGGGGAGGGTGAAGACCCAGTACTTC.

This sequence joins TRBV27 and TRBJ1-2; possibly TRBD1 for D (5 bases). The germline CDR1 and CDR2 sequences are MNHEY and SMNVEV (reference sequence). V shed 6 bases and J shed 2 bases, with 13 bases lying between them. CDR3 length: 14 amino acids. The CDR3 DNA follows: TGTGCCAGCAGCTTTACAGGACGGAACTATGGCTACACCTTC. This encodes CASSFTGRNYGYTF.

CDR3 in DNA: TGTGCCAGCAGTGAGGGACAGCAAGAGACCCAGTACTTC. Protein sequence: CASSEGQQETQYF. J is TRBJ2-5 and V is TRBV6-1; 7 nucleotides match TRBD1. V lost 3 bases and J lost 2; bases outside the gene matches: 0. CDR3 size: 13 residues. CDR1 MNHNS and CDR2 SASEGT come from the germline V gene.

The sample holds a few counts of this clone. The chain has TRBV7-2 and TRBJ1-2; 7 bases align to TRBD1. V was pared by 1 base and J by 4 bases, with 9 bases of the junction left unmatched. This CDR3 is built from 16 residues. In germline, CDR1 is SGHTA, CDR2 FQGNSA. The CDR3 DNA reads TGTGCCAGCAGCTTAGTGGTAGGGGGCGCTTTCTATGGCTACACCTTC. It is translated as CASSLVVGGAFYGYTF.

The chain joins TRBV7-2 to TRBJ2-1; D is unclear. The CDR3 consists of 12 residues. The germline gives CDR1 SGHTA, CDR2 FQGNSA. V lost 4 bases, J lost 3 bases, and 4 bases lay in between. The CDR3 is CASSYSYNEQFF. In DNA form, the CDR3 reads TGTGCCAGCAGCTACAGCTACAATGAGCAGTTCTTC.

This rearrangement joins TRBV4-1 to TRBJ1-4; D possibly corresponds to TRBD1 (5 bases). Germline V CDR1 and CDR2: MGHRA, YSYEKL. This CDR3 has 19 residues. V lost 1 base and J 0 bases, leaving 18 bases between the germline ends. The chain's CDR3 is CASSQGQGLSAATNEKLFF. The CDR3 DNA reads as TGCGCCAGCAGCCAAGGGCAGGGACTCTCGGCTGCAACTAATGAAAAACTGTTTTTT.

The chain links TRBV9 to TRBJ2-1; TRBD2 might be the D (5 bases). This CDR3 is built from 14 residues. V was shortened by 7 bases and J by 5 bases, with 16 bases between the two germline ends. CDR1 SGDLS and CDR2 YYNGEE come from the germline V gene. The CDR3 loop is CASGFGRGNNEQFF. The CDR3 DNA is TGTGCCAGCGGATTCGGTCGGGGAAACAATGAGCAGTTCTTC.

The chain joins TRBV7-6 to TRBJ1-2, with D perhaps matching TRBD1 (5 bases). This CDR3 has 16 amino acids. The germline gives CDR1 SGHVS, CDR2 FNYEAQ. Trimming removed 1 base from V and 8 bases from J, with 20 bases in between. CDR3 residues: CASSLDVSGQPGGYTF. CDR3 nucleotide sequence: TGTGCCAGCAGCTTAGATGTGTCAGGGCAGCCTGGGGGCTACACCTTC.

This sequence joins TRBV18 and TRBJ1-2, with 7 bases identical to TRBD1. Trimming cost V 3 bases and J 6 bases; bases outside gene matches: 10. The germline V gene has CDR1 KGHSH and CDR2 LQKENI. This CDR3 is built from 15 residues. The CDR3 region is CASSPSVSGGNGYTF. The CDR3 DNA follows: TGTGCCAGCTCACCCAGTGTCTCAGGGGGGAATGGCTACACCTTC.

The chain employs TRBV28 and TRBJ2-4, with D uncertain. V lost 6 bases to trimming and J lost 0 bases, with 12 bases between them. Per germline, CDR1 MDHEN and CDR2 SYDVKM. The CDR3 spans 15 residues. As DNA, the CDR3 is TGTGCCAGCAGCGCCCCCTCGCGAGCCAAAAACATTCAGTACTTC. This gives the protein CASSAPSRAKNIQYF.

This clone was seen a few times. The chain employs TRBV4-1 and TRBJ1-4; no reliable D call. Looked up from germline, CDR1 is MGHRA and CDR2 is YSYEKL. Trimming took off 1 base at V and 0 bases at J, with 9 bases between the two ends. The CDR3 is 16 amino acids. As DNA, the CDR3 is TGCGCCAGCAGCCAAGTGCCACACGCAACTAATGAAAAACTGTTTTTT. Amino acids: CASSQVPHATNEKLFF.

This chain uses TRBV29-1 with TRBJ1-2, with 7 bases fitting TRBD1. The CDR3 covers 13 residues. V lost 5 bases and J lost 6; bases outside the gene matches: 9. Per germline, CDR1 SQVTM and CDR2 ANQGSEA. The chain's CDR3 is CSVPDRNKDGYTF. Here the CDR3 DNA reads TGCAGCGTTCCGGACAGGAACAAAGATGGCTACACCTTC. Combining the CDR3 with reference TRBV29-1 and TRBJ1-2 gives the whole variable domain SAVISQKPSRDICQRGTSLTIQCQVDSQVTMMFWYRQQPGQSLTLIATANQGSEATYESGFVIDKFPISRPNLTFSTLTVSNMSPEDSSIYLCSVPDRNKDGYTFGSGTRLTVV.

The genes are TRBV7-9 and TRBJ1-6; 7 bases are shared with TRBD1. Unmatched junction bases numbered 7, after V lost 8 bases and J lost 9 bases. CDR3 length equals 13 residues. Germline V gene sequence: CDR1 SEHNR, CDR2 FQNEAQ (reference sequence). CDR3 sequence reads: CASRGTATSPLHF. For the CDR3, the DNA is TGTGCCAGCCGGGGGACAGCGACTTCACCCCTCCACTTT.

CDR3 DNA sequence: TGCGCCAGCAGATGGTCGGGAGGCACAGATACGCAGTATTTT. Its translation: CASRWSGGTDTQYF. The chain uses TRBV5-1 and TRBJ2-3, with D maybe TRBD2 (6 bases). Trimming removed 5 bases from V and 1 base from J, with 11 bases in between. The CDR3 extends over 14 amino acids. Germline V CDR1 and CDR2: SGHRS, YFSETQ.

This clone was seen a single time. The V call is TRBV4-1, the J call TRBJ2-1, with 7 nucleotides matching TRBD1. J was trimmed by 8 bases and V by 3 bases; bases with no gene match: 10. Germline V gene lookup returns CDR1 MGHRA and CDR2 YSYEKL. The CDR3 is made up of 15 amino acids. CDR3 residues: CASSQLSGTADEQFF. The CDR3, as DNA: TGCGCCAGCAGCCAGCTATCCGGGACAGCGGATGAGCAGTTCTTC.

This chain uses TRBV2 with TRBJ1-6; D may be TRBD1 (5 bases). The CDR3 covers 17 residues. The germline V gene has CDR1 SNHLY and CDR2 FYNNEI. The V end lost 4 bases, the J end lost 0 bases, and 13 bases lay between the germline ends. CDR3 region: CASSVATGLSYNSPLHF. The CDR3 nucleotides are TGTGCCAGCAGTGTTGCTACAGGCCTCTCCTATAATTCACCCCTCCACTTT. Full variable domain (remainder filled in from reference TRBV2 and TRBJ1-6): EPEVTQTPSHQVTQMGQEVILRCVPISNHLYFYWYRQILGQKVEFLVSFYNNEISEKSEIFDDQFSVERPDGSNFTLKIRSTKLEDSAMYFCASSVATGLSYNSPLHFGNGTRLTVT.

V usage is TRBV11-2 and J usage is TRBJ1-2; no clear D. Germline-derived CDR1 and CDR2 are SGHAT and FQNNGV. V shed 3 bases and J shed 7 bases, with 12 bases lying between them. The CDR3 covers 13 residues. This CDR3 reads CASSFEVVGGYTF. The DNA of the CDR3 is TGTGCCAGCAGCTTCGAGGTGGTGGGTGGCTACACCTTC.

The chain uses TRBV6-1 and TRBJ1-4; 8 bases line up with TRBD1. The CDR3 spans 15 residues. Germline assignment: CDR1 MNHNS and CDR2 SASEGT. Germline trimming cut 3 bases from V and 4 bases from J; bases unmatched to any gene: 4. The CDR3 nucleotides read TGTGCCAGCAGTGACAGGGGGCGCGGTAATGAAAAACTGTTTTTT. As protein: CASSDRGRGNEKLFF.

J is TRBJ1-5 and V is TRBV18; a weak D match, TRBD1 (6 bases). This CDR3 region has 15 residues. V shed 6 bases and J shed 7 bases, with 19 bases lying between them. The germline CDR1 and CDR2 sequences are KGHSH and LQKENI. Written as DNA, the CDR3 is TGTGCCAGCTCGCCTACAACAGGTGGGGGCCAGCCCCAGCATTTT. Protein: CASSPTTGGGQPQHF.

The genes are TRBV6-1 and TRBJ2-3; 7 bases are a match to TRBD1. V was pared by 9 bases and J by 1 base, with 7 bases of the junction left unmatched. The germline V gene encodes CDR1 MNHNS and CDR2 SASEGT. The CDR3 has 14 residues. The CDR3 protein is CASLTGSRTDTQYF. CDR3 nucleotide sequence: TGTGCCAGTTTGACAGGGTCCCGCACAGATACGCAGTATTTT.